The 18 T cell receptor beta chains given below trace back to one sample, sequenced in a study of blood T cell repertoires in COVID-19. Data came from immunoSEQ multiplex PCR; TCRdb stores just in-frame clones and leaves some out. This sample has tens of thousands of clones; around 80% occur once, and the top ten carry 15% to 20%. The sample consisted of peripheral blood. These receptors all come from a woman in her fifties or sixties with acute or convalescent COVID-19.

This clone has only a few counts. The J gene is TRBJ1-5, the V gene TRBV12-1; the tabulated D call, TRBD1, remains unverified against the DNA. TRBV12-1 is listed as a pseudogene. The CDR3 covers 20 residues. The CDR3 sequence: CASSSYGTGPKQGIQQPQHF. For the CDR3, the DNA is TGTGCCAGCAGCTCATACGGGACAGGACCAAAACAGGGTATCCAACAGCCCCAGCATTTT.

The chain combines TRBV2 with TRBJ1-2; 12 bases match TRBD1. Per germline, CDR1 SNHLY and CDR2 FYNNEI. The junction had 13 bases not matched to a gene; V was cut back by 7 bases and J by 4 bases. The CDR3 is made up of 17 amino acids. The CDR3 DNA follows: TGTGCCAGCAAGGCTGGGACAGGGGGCTCCCAAATCTATGGCTACACCTTC. Its protein is CASKAGTGGSQIYGYTF. Full variable domain (remainder filled in from reference TRBV2 and TRBJ1-2): EPEVTQTPSHQVTQMGQEVILRCVPISNHLYFYWYRQILGQKVEFLVSFYNNEISEKSEIFDDQFSVERPDGSNFTLKIRSTKLEDSAMYFCASKAGTGGSQIYGYTFGSGTRLTVV.

This chain uses TRBV11-2 with TRBJ2-7; D call uncertain. CDR3 length: 13 residues. The V and J ends lost 0 bases and 0 bases respectively, with 3 bases between them. Per germline, CDR1 SGHAT and CDR2 FQNNGV. The CDR3 sequence: CASSLESSYEQYV. CDR3 DNA: TGTGCCAGCAGCTTAGAGAGCTCCTACGAGCAGTACGTC.

This clone has a single count. The genes are TRBV6-5 and TRBJ1-2; perhaps TRBD1 as D (5 bases). This CDR3 is built from 14 residues. Germline V gene sequence: CDR1 MNHEY, CDR2 SVGAGI. Between the trimmed V and J ends, which lost 8 bases and 4 bases, there was a span of 17 bases. In DNA, the CDR3 is TGTGCCAGCCCCCTCACACGGGGGTCCTATGGCTACACCTTC. Translation: CASPLTRGSYGYTF.

V and J are TRBV29-1 and TRBJ1-3; 7 nucleotides align to TRBD1. Germline loops: CDR1 SQVTM, CDR2 ANQGSEA. This CDR3 has 15 residues. Trimming took 6 bases from V and 1 from J; bases not matched to a gene: 9. The CDR3, as DNA: TGCAGCGTGGAACCACAGGGGTTGTCTGGAAACACCATATATTTT. Protein product: CSVEPQGLSGNTIYF. Looking up the rest from reference TRBV29-1 and TRBJ1-3 gives the full variable domain: SAVISQKPSRDICQRGTSLTIQCQVDSQVTMMFWYRQQPGQSLTLIATANQGSEATYESGFVIDKFPISRPNLTFSTLTVSNMSPEDSSIYLCSVEPQGLSGNTIYFGEGSWLTVV.

This chain joins TRBV5-1 and TRBJ2-1; TRBD2 is a possible D gene (6 bases). Trimming pared 4 bases from V and 5 bases from J, leaving 13 bases between. The CDR3 loop spans 14 amino acids. Germline CDR1 reads SGHRS; CDR2 reads YFSETQ. CDR3 sequence: CASSPEGADNEQFF. The CDR3 DNA reads as TGCGCCAGCAGCCCGGAGGGAGCCGACAATGAGCAGTTCTTC.

This chain connects TRBV7-2 to TRBJ2-2; 9 positions match TRBD2. The CDR3 sequence is 16 residues long. Germline CDR1 is SGHTA and CDR2 is FQGNSA. V shed 5 bases, J shed 4 bases, and the junction held 8 bases outside the gene matches. CDR3 residues: CASSQSGGTSTGELFF. The CDR3 DNA reads as TGTGCCAGCAGCCAAAGCGGGGGGACCTCCACCGGGGAGCTGTTTTTT.

By sample fraction, this clone is medium-sized (0.01 to 0.1%). The chain couples TRBV24-1 to TRBJ1-5, with D tentatively TRBD1 (5 bases). The V gene's germline CDR1 is KGHDR and CDR2 SFDVKD. The germline V and J ends were trimmed by 4 bases and 7 bases, with 10 bases remaining between them. This CDR3 has 13 amino acids. CDR3 loop: CATSETVGQPQHF. The CDR3 DNA reads TGTGCCACCAGTGAGACAGTCGGGCAGCCCCAGCATTTT.

CDR3 region: CASSLETQPQHF. Written as DNA, the CDR3 is TGTGCCAGCAGTTTGGAGACTCAGCCCCAGCATTTT. This chain uses TRBV28 with TRBJ1-5; no clear D. There are 12 residues in the CDR3. V was pared by 3 bases and J by 6 bases, with 6 bases between. CDR1 and CDR2 from the germline V gene are MDHEN and SYDVKM.

This chain uses TRBV6-5 with TRBJ1-6; 9 bases match TRBD1. V shed 2 bases and J 13 bases; nucleotides not matched to a gene: 9. Germline CDR1 and CDR2: MNHEY and SVGAGI. There are 15 residues in the CDR3. CDR3 protein: CASSYLGTGRGPLHF. The CDR3 region has the DNA TGTGCCAGCAGTTACCTTGGGACAGGGAGGGGCCCCCTCCACTTT.

This chain connects TRBV5-6 to TRBJ1-2; D might be TRBD1 (6 bases). Trimming took 0 bases from V and 0 from J, leaving 15 bases between them. Germline CDR1 reads SGHDT; CDR2 reads YYEEEE. The CDR3 is 17 amino acids. The CDR3 sequence: CASSLVAGVTANYGYTF. The DNA for the CDR3 is TGTGCCAGCAGCTTGGTGGCAGGGGTAACCGCTAACTATGGCTACACCTTC.

The chain combines TRBV29-1 with TRBJ2-7; D ambiguous. Trimming pared 4 bases from V and 3 bases from J, leaving 7 bases between. Looked up from germline, CDR1 is SQVTM and CDR2 is ANQGSEA. The CDR3 is made up of 11 amino acids. CDR3 sequence: CSVVNFYEQYF. In nucleotides, the CDR3 is TGCAGCGTTGTCAATTTCTACGAGCAGTACTTC.

Here the CDR3 DNA reads TGTGCCAGCAGCTTTCGTATGAACACTGAAGCTTTCTTT. Amino acid sequence: CASSFRMNTEAFF. J is TRBJ1-1 and V is TRBV7-2; D is ambiguous. The CDR3 loop spans 13 amino acids. Trimming removed 3 bases from V and 0 bases from J, with 5 bases in between. The germline V gene has CDR1 SGHTA and CDR2 FQGNSA.

This rearrangement joins TRBV6-5 to TRBJ1-2; D unclear. The CDR3 extends over 16 amino acids. Between the trimmed V and J ends, which lost 0 bases and 7 bases, there was a span of 18 bases. Germline CDR1 MNHEY, CDR2 SVGAGI. This chain's CDR3 is CASSYSLGPDHGGYTF. For the CDR3, the DNA is TGTGCCAGCAGTTACTCGCTAGGTCCCGACCATGGTGGCTACACCTTC.

The chain couples TRBV5-1 to TRBJ2-3, with TRBD2 identical over 8 bases. This CDR3 contains 16 residues. The germline V gene has CDR1 SGHRS and CDR2 YFSETQ. The J segment lost 0 bases and the V segment lost 4 bases, leaving 7 bases of the junction unmatched. CDR3 in amino acids: CASSKWTSSSTDTQYF. The CDR3 DNA reads as TGCGCCAGCAGCAAATGGACTAGCTCTAGCACAGATACGCAGTATTTT.

This sequence joins TRBV4-1 and TRBJ2-5; 7 bases align to TRBD2. V shed 3 bases, J shed 1 base, and the junction held 11 bases outside the gene matches. Per germline, CDR1 MGHRA and CDR2 YSYEKL. CDR3 size: 17 residues. CDR3 sequence: CASSQEPPGLSQETQYF. CDR3 nucleotide sequence: TGCGCCAGCAGCCAGGAGCCTCCGGGACTATCCCAAGAGACCCAGTACTTC.

The chain is built from TRBV19 and TRBJ1-5, with 8 bases that match TRBD1. V dropped 7 bases and J dropped 6; count of bases not matched to a gene: 8. From germline, CDR1 is LNHDA and CDR2 SQIVND (reference sequence). The CDR3 extends over 14 amino acids. CDR3 sequence (DNA): TGTGCCAGTAACCCAGGGGGCGTCGGTCAGCCCCAGCATTTT. This encodes CASNPGGVGQPQHF.

The rearrangement uses TRBV21-1 and TRBJ1-2. TRBV21-1 is termed a pseudogene. The CDR3 sequence is 14 residues long. CDR3 in amino acids: CASPPREGRNGYTF. CDR3 nucleotide sequence: TGTGCCAGCCCCCCAAGGGAGGGGCGAAATGGCTACACCTTC.